A selection of T cell receptor beta chains follows, all from one sample in a study of shared clonotypes between healthy human individuals. Sequenced by immunoSEQ multiplex PCR; TCRdb stores in-frame clones only, minus some. The repertoire holds over a million clones, with approximately 80% as singletons. Material: memory CD4+ T cells from PBMCs. These TCRs come from a man aged 18 to 29 in good health. Some clones in this sample may be carry-over from other donors' samples. The CDR3 runs from the conserved cysteine through the conserved F or W. Fields, in order: J gene, V gene, D gene, clone size, CDR3 DNA, CDR3 protein. A D gene is named only where the DNA matches it firmly. Clone size is not always given. Where it is, it says once, few, many or a class for expanded clones.

j_gene: TRBJ1-1; v_gene: TRBV27; d_gene: NA; abundance: few; CDR3nt: TGTGCCAGCAGCCAGAAGACAGTATCGGGCATCGGGAGAGGGGCTTTCTTT; CDR3aa: CASSQKTVSGIGRGAFF
j_gene: TRBJ1-5; v_gene: TRBV30; d_gene: NA; abundance: NA; CDR3nt: TGTGCCTGGAGTAAGTGGGGGGGCAATCAGCCCCAGCATTTT; CDR3aa: CAWSKWGGNQPQHF
j_gene: TRBJ2-6; v_gene: TRBV6-1; d_gene: NA; abundance: NA; CDR3nt: TGTGCCAGCTGTCACTCTGGGGCCAACGTCCTGACTTTC; CDR3aa: CASCHSGANVLTF
j_gene: TRBJ1-1; v_gene: TRBV19; d_gene: TRBD1; abundance: NA; CDR3nt: TGTGCCAGTAGTATCAGGACAGGGGGCACTGAAGCTTTCTTT; CDR3aa: CASSIRTGGTEAFF
j_gene: TRBJ2-5; v_gene: TRBV29-1; d_gene: NA; abundance: NA; CDR3nt: TGCAGCGTAGGACACTCAAGCGGGGAGACCCAGTACTTC; CDR3aa: CSVGHSSGETQYF
j_gene: TRBJ2-1; v_gene: TRBV28; d_gene: NA; abundance: NA; CDR3nt: TGTGCCAGCAGACCACAGGTGAGCTCCTACAATGAGCAGTTCTTC; CDR3aa: CASRPQVSSYNEQFF
j_gene: TRBJ1-2; v_gene: TRBV5-1; d_gene: NA; abundance: NA; CDR3nt: TGCGCCAGCAGCTCTGGGGGCTCCGGGGGCTACACCTTC; CDR3aa: CASSSGGSGGYTF
j_gene: TRBJ2-3; v_gene: TRBV28; d_gene: TRBD2; abundance: once; CDR3nt: TGTGCCAGCTCCCGGGGGGTTACAGATACGCAGTATTTT; CDR3aa: CASSRGVTDTQYF
j_gene: TRBJ2-3; v_gene: TRBV9; d_gene: NA; abundance: NA; CDR3nt: TGTGCCAGCAGCGAGGGAAGGACTATTGGCACAGATACGCAGTATTTT; CDR3aa: CASSEGRTIGTDTQYF
j_gene: TRBJ2-1; v_gene: TRBV7-9; d_gene: TRBD2; abundance: NA; CDR3nt: TGTGCCAGCAGCTCTCGCCGACTTAGCGGGAAGGCCTACAATGAGCAGTTCTTC; CDR3aa: CASSSRRLSGKAYNEQFF
j_gene: TRBJ2-1; v_gene: TRBV5-4; d_gene: TRBD2; abundance: many; CDR3nt: TGTGCCAGCAGCCCTCGACTAGCGGGCGACCTTGCGCAGTTCTTC; CDR3aa: CASSPRLAGDLAQFF
j_gene: TRBJ2-1; v_gene: TRBV5-1; d_gene: TRBD2; abundance: NA; CDR3nt: TGCGCCAGCAGCCTCCTGACTAGCGGGAGGGCCGAAAATGAGCAGTTCTTC; CDR3aa: CASSLLTSGRAENEQFF
j_gene: TRBJ2-5; v_gene: TRBV29-1; d_gene: NA; abundance: NA; CDR3nt: TGCAGCGTTGAAGTAGGAGGGGGAGAGACCCAGTACTTC; CDR3aa: CSVEVGGGETQYF
j_gene: TRBJ2-7; v_gene: TRBV19; d_gene: TRBD1; abundance: NA; CDR3nt: TGTGCCAGTAGTATACGACAGGGGCCCTACGAGCAGTACTTC; CDR3aa: CASSIRQGPYEQYF
j_gene: TRBJ2-3; v_gene: TRBV4-1; d_gene: NA; abundance: NA; CDR3nt: TGCGCCAGCAGCCAAGATCAAGTGGGGCGGACACATCCGGGACCCGTCACAGATACGCAGTATTTT; CDR3aa: CASSQDQVGRTHPGPVTDTQYF
j_gene: TRBJ1-3; v_gene: TRBV15; d_gene: TRBD1; abundance: NA; CDR3nt: TGTGCCACCAGCGGGGGACAGGCCCGCTCTGGAAACACCATATATTTT; CDR3aa: CATSGGQARSGNTIYF
j_gene: TRBJ2-1; v_gene: TRBV5-4; d_gene: NA; abundance: NA; CDR3nt: TGTGCCAGCTCCCTCTACAATGAGCAGTTCTTC; CDR3aa: CASSLYNEQFF
j_gene: TRBJ2-5; v_gene: TRBV5-1; d_gene: TRBD2; abundance: NA; CDR3nt: TGCGCCAGCAGCTTGTTTGGTAGCGGGGGGCGCATTCAAGAGACCCAGTACTTC; CDR3aa: CASSLFGSGGRIQETQYF
j_gene: TRBJ1-5; v_gene: TRBV4-2; d_gene: NA; abundance: many; CDR3nt: TGTGCCAGCAGCCAACACTGGGATTACAATCAGCCCCAGCATTTT; CDR3aa: CASSQHWDYNQPQHF
j_gene: TRBJ1-1; v_gene: TRBV6-5; d_gene: NA; abundance: NA; CDR3nt: TGTGCCAGCAGTTACTCGGGCAGTGAAGCTTTCTTT; CDR3aa: CASSYSGSEAFF
j_gene: TRBJ2-5; v_gene: TRBV11-3; d_gene: TRBD2; abundance: NA; CDR3nt: TGTGCCAGCAGCTTAGGGGCGGGGGGCCAAGAGACCCAGTACTTC; CDR3aa: CASSLGAGGQETQYF
j_gene: TRBJ1-1; v_gene: TRBV5-1; d_gene: NA; abundance: NA; CDR3nt: TGCGCCAGCAGCTACCAGACCCAGGGCACTGAAGCTTTCTTT; CDR3aa: CASSYQTQGTEAFF
j_gene: TRBJ2-5; v_gene: TRBV2; d_gene: NA; abundance: once; CDR3nt: TGTGCCAGCAGTGTGGAGACCCAGTACTTC; CDR3aa: CASSVETQYF
j_gene: TRBJ2-1; v_gene: TRBV27; d_gene: TRBD1; abundance: NA; CDR3nt: TGTGCCAGCAGACGGACAGGGGGCAATGAGCAGTTCTTC; CDR3aa: CASRRTGGNEQFF
j_gene: TRBJ1-1; v_gene: TRBV5-1; d_gene: NA; abundance: NA; CDR3nt: TGCGCCAGCAGCTTGGTTCCGGGAGGCACTGAAGCTTTCTTT; CDR3aa: CASSLVPGGTEAFF
j_gene: TRBJ1-1; v_gene: TRBV28; d_gene: NA; abundance: NA; CDR3nt: TGTGCCAGCAGTTTATCGAACACTGAAGCTTTCTTT; CDR3aa: CASSLSNTEAFF
j_gene: TRBJ1-2; v_gene: TRBV5-6; d_gene: NA; abundance: NA; CDR3nt: TGTGCCAGCAGCCGAAACCTCCGGGAGGCTAACTATGGCTACACCTTC; CDR3aa: CASSRNLREANYGYTF
j_gene: TRBJ2-1; v_gene: TRBV4-2; d_gene: NA; abundance: few; CDR3nt: TGTGCCAGCAGCCAAGAATCAGGTGTGGGGCAGTTCTTC; CDR3aa: CASSQESGVGQFF
j_gene: TRBJ2-7; v_gene: TRBV6-5; d_gene: NA; abundance: NA; CDR3nt: TGTGCCAGCAGTCCCCCGGGCCCGGCCTACGAGCAGTACTTC; CDR3aa: CASSPPGPAYEQYF
j_gene: TRBJ2-1; v_gene: TRBV6-1; d_gene: NA; abundance: many; CDR3nt: TGTGCCAGCAGTGAAGCGTTCCAGTCCTACAATGAGCAGTTCTTC; CDR3aa: CASSEAFQSYNEQFF
j_gene: TRBJ2-7; v_gene: TRBV7-2; d_gene: TRBD2; abundance: once; CDR3nt: TGTGCCAGCACCCAATTCGGACTAGCGCACTACGAGCAGTACTTC; CDR3aa: CASTQFGLAHYEQYF
j_gene: TRBJ2-5; v_gene: TRBV7-8; d_gene: NA; abundance: NA; CDR3nt: TGTGCCAGCAGCTTAGCCGGAATTCAGACCCAGTACTTC; CDR3aa: CASSLAGIQTQYF
j_gene: TRBJ1-2; v_gene: TRBV28; d_gene: NA; abundance: many; CDR3nt: TGTGCCAGCAGCGATCTAATCGTTAGGAAGTATGGCTACACCTTC; CDR3aa: CASSDLIVRKYGYTF
j_gene: TRBJ2-6; v_gene: TRBV7-3; d_gene: NA; abundance: NA; CDR3nt: TGTGCCAGCAGCTATATCTCTGGGGCCAACGTCCTGACTTTC; CDR3aa: CASSYISGANVLTF
j_gene: TRBJ1-3; v_gene: TRBV5-5; d_gene: NA; abundance: NA; CDR3nt: TGTGCCAGCAGCTTGCGATTTCTGTGGCAGGGCGACTCTGGAAACACCATATATTTT; CDR3aa: CASSLRFLWQGDSGNTIYF
j_gene: TRBJ2-3; v_gene: TRBV5-6; d_gene: TRBD2; abundance: NA; CDR3nt: TGTGCCAGCAGCCTAAAGCGGGAGGGCACAGATACGCAGTATTTT; CDR3aa: CASSLKREGTDTQYF
j_gene: TRBJ2-5; v_gene: TRBV11-2; d_gene: TRBD2; abundance: few; CDR3nt: TGTGCCAGCCTTCCTGGGACTAGCGGAATCCAAGAGACCCAGTACTTC; CDR3aa: CASLPGTSGIQETQYF
j_gene: TRBJ1-1; v_gene: TRBV2; d_gene: NA; abundance: few; CDR3nt: TGTGCCAGCAGTGCCGACAGTAACACTGAAGCTTTCTTT; CDR3aa: CASSADSNTEAFF
j_gene: TRBJ1-1; v_gene: TRBV29-1; d_gene: NA; abundance: NA; CDR3nt: TGCAGCGTTGCCCCCCGAGGATGGGACCGCCCTCTCGCTGAAGCTTTCTTT; CDR3aa: CSVAPRGWDRPLAEAFF
j_gene: TRBJ2-5; v_gene: TRBV7-9; d_gene: NA; abundance: NA; CDR3nt: TGTGCCAGCAGCTTTACGGGGACCCAGTACTTC; CDR3aa: CASSFTGTQYF
j_gene: TRBJ1-5; v_gene: TRBV4-2; d_gene: TRBD1; abundance: NA; CDR3nt: TGTGCCAGCAGCCAAGTGCAGGGGGGCGATCAATACCAGCCCCAGCATTTT; CDR3aa: CASSQVQGGDQYQPQHF
j_gene: TRBJ2-7; v_gene: TRBV11-3; d_gene: TRBD2; abundance: once; CDR3nt: TGTGCCAGCAGCTTAGCATACCTGGGACTAGCGGGAGACGAGCAGTACTTC; CDR3aa: CASSLAYLGLAGDEQYF
j_gene: TRBJ2-7; v_gene: TRBV29-1; d_gene: NA; abundance: NA; CDR3nt: TGCAGCGTTGTAACTTCCAGGGGCTACGAGCAGTACTTC; CDR3aa: CSVVTSRGYEQYF
j_gene: TRBJ2-7; v_gene: TRBV27; d_gene: TRBD2; abundance: NA; CDR3nt: TGTGCCAGCAGCAGTTTAATCCCCACGCCCCAGGGAGGGCCGTACGAGCAGTACTTC; CDR3aa: CASSSLIPTPQGGPYEQYF
j_gene: TRBJ1-5; v_gene: TRBV15; d_gene: NA; abundance: NA; CDR3nt: TGTGCCACCAGCCCAAGACCCCAGGTGCCCCAGCATTTT; CDR3aa: CATSPRPQVPQHF
j_gene: TRBJ1-1; v_gene: TRBV29-1; d_gene: NA; abundance: many; CDR3nt: TGCAGCGTTGACGCAGGGTGGGGGATGAACACTGAAGCTTTCTTT; CDR3aa: CSVDAGWGMNTEAFF
j_gene: TRBJ1-1; v_gene: TRBV29-1; d_gene: NA; abundance: NA; CDR3nt: TGCAGCGTTGCCGGGTATCGGAACACTGAAGCTTTCTTT; CDR3aa: CSVAGYRNTEAFF
j_gene: TRBJ1-2; v_gene: TRBV20-1; d_gene: NA; abundance: NA; CDR3nt: TGCAGTGCTAGAGAGTCCTATGGCTACACCTTC; CDR3aa: CSARESYGYTF
j_gene: TRBJ2-7; v_gene: TRBV6-1; d_gene: TRBD2; abundance: once; CDR3nt: TGTGCCAGCAGTGCTAGCGGGCTGACCTACGAGCAGTACTTC; CDR3aa: CASSASGLTYEQYF
j_gene: TRBJ1-2; v_gene: TRBV28; d_gene: TRBD1; abundance: NA; CDR3nt: TGTGCCAGCAGTTTTCTTACAGGGGGCTATGGCTACACCTTC; CDR3aa: CASSFLTGGYGYTF
j_gene: TRBJ2-7; v_gene: TRBV5-1; d_gene: TRBD2; abundance: few; CDR3nt: TGCGCCAGCAGCCCGGGGGGTGGTCTCTACGAGCAGTACTTC; CDR3aa: CASSPGGGLYEQYF
j_gene: TRBJ1-2; v_gene: TRBV5-1; d_gene: NA; abundance: NA; CDR3nt: TGCGCCAGCTCGTTGGGGCGAGGCTATGGCTACACCTTC; CDR3aa: CASSLGRGYGYTF
j_gene: TRBJ1-2; v_gene: TRBV2; d_gene: NA; abundance: NA; CDR3nt: TGTGCCAGCAATACCCGAGGAGGGATCGGCTACACCTTC; CDR3aa: CASNTRGGIGYTF
j_gene: TRBJ1-2; v_gene: TRBV7-8; d_gene: NA; abundance: few; CDR3nt: TGTGCCAGCAGCTTAGTCGGACTTGGTGGCTACACCTTC; CDR3aa: CASSLVGLGGYTF
j_gene: TRBJ2-5; v_gene: TRBV11-3; d_gene: TRBD1; abundance: NA; CDR3nt: TGTGCCAGCAGCTTAGGCCAACAGGGGCAGGAGACCCAGTACTTC; CDR3aa: CASSLGQQGQETQYF
j_gene: TRBJ2-3; v_gene: TRBV7-3; d_gene: NA; abundance: NA; CDR3nt: TGTGCCAGCAGCTCCGGGACTGGGGACACAGATACGCAGTATTTT; CDR3aa: CASSSGTGDTDTQYF
j_gene: TRBJ2-2; v_gene: TRBV19; d_gene: NA; abundance: NA; CDR3nt: TGTGCCAGTAGTAGGGCGGCCGGGGAGCTGTTTTTT; CDR3aa: CASSRAAGELFF
j_gene: TRBJ2-7; v_gene: TRBV10-3; d_gene: NA; abundance: NA; CDR3nt: TGTGCCATCAGCGAAACTGAACGCTCCTACGAGCAGTACTTC; CDR3aa: CAISETERSYEQYF
j_gene: TRBJ1-1; v_gene: TRBV18; d_gene: NA; abundance: NA; CDR3nt: TGTGCCAGCTCACCCGGGATGGTTGAAACTGAAGCTTTCTTT; CDR3aa: CASSPGMVETEAFF
j_gene: TRBJ1-4; v_gene: TRBV5-1; d_gene: NA; abundance: NA; CDR3nt: TGCGCCAGCAGCTTGGGAGCCCAGGGGTTCCATCGCGAAAAACTGTTTTTT; CDR3aa: CASSLGAQGFHREKLFF